One sample yielded the 9 T cell receptor beta chains listed below, sequenced in a study of response to subunit inactivated influenza vaccine (dated by TCRdb to the late 2010s). To prepare the library, RT-PCR was applied. Sequencing used an Illumina HiSeq 2500. TCRdb cleaned the public reads at Q25 with fastp, built clones with MiXCR and kept in-frame beta chains. Each entry is one CDR3 protein sequence, shown with its most common DNA and genes. The sample table holds 450,000 to 700,000 distinct CDR3 sequences, of which 12% to 15% were seen once. In total, the top ten clones hold approximately 12% of the sample. Sequenced here: PBMCs from blood, sampled approximately 13 days after vaccination. The receptors were sampled from a man in his forties or fifties who received an inactivated influenza vaccine. Donor details come from another sample of the same person, matched by shared clones.

The chain carries TRBV27 and TRBJ1-1; the match to TRBD1 covers 9 bases. CDR3 length equals 16 residues. V trimming: 3 bases; J trimming: 5 bases; junction bases outside the gene matches: 10. Germline V gene lookup returns CDR1 MNHEY and CDR2 SMNVEV (reference sequence). CDR3 DNA: TGTGCCAGCAGTTTCAACCAGGGACAGGGCCAAACTGAAGCTTTCTTT. It is translated as CASSFNQGQGQTEAFF.

In this sample, this clonotype turned up a few times. This sequence joins TRBV29-1 and TRBJ2-1, with a weak D call TRBD2 (6 bases). V was trimmed by 7 bases and J by 4 bases, leaving 14 bases between them. From germline, CDR1 is SQVTM and CDR2 ANQGSEA. CDR3 length equals 13 residues. In DNA form, the CDR3 reads TGCAGCGGGGGTGGGCTAGCGTACAATGAGCAGTTCTTC. The encoded protein is CSGGGLAYNEQFF.

This clonotype appeared a few times. The rearrangement uses TRBV5-1 and TRBJ1-2; D remains ambiguous. The CDR3 extends over 14 amino acids. Germline V gene data show CDR1 as SGHRS and CDR2 as YFSETQ. V was cut by 0 bases and J by 0 bases, with 6 bases left in between. The CDR3 nucleotides read TGCGCCAGCAGCTTGGAGGGAGCTAACTATGGCTACACCTTC. The encoded protein is CASSLEGANYGYTF.

This clonotype was observed at least ten times. The CDR3, as DNA: TGCGCCAGCAGCTTTGCTAGCGGGGGCCGAAACAATGAGCAGTTCTTC. This sequence encodes CASSFASGGRNNEQFF. This chain uses TRBV5-1 with TRBJ2-1, with 10 bases that match TRBD2. The CDR3 runs 16 residues. V gave up 2 bases and J gave up 5 bases; unmatched junction bases: 7. Germline V CDR1 and CDR2: SGHRS, YFSETQ.

V gene TRBV9 combines with J gene TRBJ2-7; 10 positions agree with TRBD2. CDR1 and CDR2 from the germline V gene are SGDLS and YYNGEE. J lost 7 bases, V lost 2 bases, and 6 bases had no gene match. The CDR3 extends over 14 amino acids. The DNA for the CDR3 is TGTGCCAGCAGCGTTAGCGGGGGGAAGAGGGAGCAGTACTTC. This gives the protein CASSVSGGKREQYF.

The chain combines TRBV11-2 with TRBJ2-4; D possibly corresponds to TRBD1 (5 bases). Trimming removed 5 bases from V and 2 bases from J, with 19 bases in between. The CDR3 is 17 residues long. Per the germline V gene, CDR1 is SGHAT and CDR2 is FQNNGV. The CDR3 loop reads CASSPGEGVLSKNIQYF. The CDR3 nucleotides are TGTGCCAGCAGCCCTGGTGAAGGGGTCCTTTCCAAAAACATTCAGTACTTC.

V usage is TRBV30 and J usage is TRBJ1-1; unclear D gene. Germline-derived CDR1 and CDR2 are GTSNPN and SVGIG (reference sequence). V was cut by 1 base and J by 1 base, with 10 bases left in between. There are 14 residues in the CDR3. The DNA of the CDR3 is TGTGCCTGGAGTGGCGGGGTCGAGAACACTGAAGCTTTCTTT. Protein: CAWSGGVENTEAFF.

This sequence joins TRBV20-1 and TRBJ2-1, with TRBD2 identical over 10 bases. CDR1 and CDR2 (germline): DFQATT, SNEGSKA (reference sequence). The CDR3 covers 15 residues. The V and J ends lost 5 bases and 8 bases, in that order; junction bases with no gene match: 12. In DNA, the CDR3 is TGCAGTGCTCCTCACCCTAGCGGGAGTAGGGATGAGCAGTTCTTC. Amino acids: CSAPHPSGSRDEQFF.

The rearrangement joins TRBV7-9 to TRBJ2-4, with a possible D match to TRBD1 (5 bases). The CDR3 covers 15 residues. The germline CDR1 and CDR2 sequences are SEHNR and FQNEAQ (reference sequence). The ends were cut back, 5 bases at V and 4 bases at J, with 15 bases in the middle. DNA for the CDR3: TGTGCCAGCAGCCTACTCGACAGTAGTAAAAACATTCAGTACTTC. It is translated as CASSLLDSSKNIQYF.